This T cell receptor beta chain was retrieved from a study of blood T cell repertoires in COVID-19. The length of the CDR3 is 13 residues. The germline V and J ends were trimmed by 1 base and 10 bases, with 11 bases remaining between them. From germline, CDR1 is SGHTA and CDR2 FQGTGA. Sequenced by immunoSEQ multiplex PCR; TCRdb stores in-frame clones only, minus some. The profile covers some 200,000 clones, with roughly four fifths appearing a single time and about 12% taken by the ten largest. The specimen was PBMCs or T cells enriched from blood (not recorded which). This TCR derives from a man aged 40-55 years who had recovered from COVID-19. The chain couples TRBV7-3 to TRBJ2-1; D is unresolved. The CDR3 region has the DNA TGTGCCAGCAGCTTAATTCTGGCCCAGGAGCAGTTCTTC. It codes for CASSLILAQEQFF.